The rows below give T cell receptor beta chains drawn from one sample of a study of post-analysis software for immune sequencing data. MiXCR, applied by TCRdb to the PCR reads, yields one record per CDR3 protein. Of roughly 700,000 distinct CDR3 sequences in the sample, around 27% were seen once. Specimen: blood. The source of these receptors is a girl between 10 and 17 years old with multiple sclerosis. The CDR3 runs from the conserved cysteine through the conserved F or W. A D gene is named only where the DNA matches it firmly. The size of a clone is reported for some rows only, either as once, few or many, or as a class for expanded clones.

size	V	D	J	DNA	CDR3
NA	TRBV2	NA	TRBJ1-1	TGTGCCAGCAGTACGACTTGGGAATTTAAGAACACTGAAGCTTTCTTT	CASSTTWEFKNTEAFF
many	TRBV20-1	NA	TRBJ2-3	TGCAGTGCTGGCCTTACCAATCTTAATACGCAGTATTTT	CSAGLTNLNTQYF
NA	TRBV28	NA	TRBJ1-4	TGTGCCAGCACGAACGGGGGGGGTAACGAAAAACTGTTTTTT	CASTNGGGNEKLFF
NA	TRBV20-1	TRBD1	TRBJ2-3	TGCAGTGCTAGAGATCCAGACAGGGGAGTCGCAGATACGCAGTATTTT	CSARDPDRGVADTQYF
few	TRBV7-2	NA	TRBJ2-5	TGTGCCAGCGAAACCTCAGAGCCCAGCCTGGGGACCCAGTACTTC	CASETSEPSLGTQYF
few	TRBV29-1	NA	TRBJ2-4	TGCAGCGCCCCTGGCCACTCGATAGCCAAAAACATTCAGTACTTC	CSAPGHSIAKNIQYF
NA	TRBV10-3	NA	TRBJ2-7	TGTGCCATCAGCGGGACACCGGGACTGTACGAGCAGTACTTC	CAISGTPGLYEQYF
NA	TRBV29-1	NA	TRBJ1-1	TGCAGCGTTGTGGGGGCCGGAGGCACTGAAGCTTTCTTT	CSVVGAGGTEAFF
NA	TRBV12-3/TRBV12-4	TRBD1	TRBJ1-1	TGTGCCAGCACCCGGCAGGGGGCGAACACTGAAGCTTTCTTT	CASTRQGANTEAFF
few	TRBV20-1	NA	TRBJ1-2	TGCAGTGCTAGGGAACAGTTATATGGCTACACCTTC	CSAREQLYGYTF
NA	TRBV9	NA	TRBJ2-3	TGTGCCAGCAGCGTAGCTGGAGGAGCAGATACGCAGTATTTT	CASSVAGGADTQYF
NA	TRBV5-1	TRBD1	TRBJ1-4	TGCGCCAGCAGCTTGGGGACAGGGGGCTCCTGGGAAAAACTGTTTTTT	CASSLGTGGSWEKLFF
NA	TRBV7-8	NA	TRBJ2-7	TGTGCCAGCAGCTTAGAGGGGTTCTCCTACGAGCAGTACTTC	CASSLEGFSYEQYF
NA	TRBV6-4	NA	TRBJ1-1	TGTGCCAGCAGTGTGACAGGCATGAACACTGAAGCTTTCTTT	CASSVTGMNTEAFF
NA	TRBV7-9	TRBD1	TRBJ2-7	TGTGCCAGCAGCCCGACAGGGGATGGCTACGAGCAGTACTTC	CASSPTGDGYEQYF
few	TRBV27	NA	TRBJ2-1	TGTGCCAGCAGTTCAAGCCGTACAGCCTCCTACAATGAGCAGTTCTTC	CASSSSRTASYNEQFF
NA	TRBV10-2	NA	TRBJ2-3	TGCGCCAGCAGTAGGCCCGCACAAACAGATACGCAGTATTTT	CASSRPAQTDTQYF
NA	TRBV12-3/TRBV12-4	NA	TRBJ1-5	TGTGCCAGCAGTCCGCTCCCCGGGGCCGGCAATCAGCCCCAGCATTTT	CASSPLPGAGNQPQHF
NA	TRBV7-6	TRBD2	TRBJ2-2	TGTGCCAGCAGCGCGGGACTAGCGGGGTGGTCGGGGGAGCTGTTTTTT	CASSAGLAGWSGELFF
NA	TRBV27	NA	TRBJ1-5	TGTGCCAGCAGTCCTACAGGCGAACGGCAGCCCCAGCATTTT	CASSPTGERQPQHF
NA	TRBV20-1	NA	TRBJ2-7	TGCAGTGCCCTTACGACGTCCTACAATGAGCAGTACTTC	CSALTTSYNEQYF
NA	TRBV4-1	NA	TRBJ1-4	TGCGCCAGCAGCCGGGAAGCGGGCTCAGCTAATGAAAAACTGTTTTTT	CASSREAGSANEKLFF
few	TRBV6-2/TRBV6-3	NA	TRBJ2-1	TGTGCCAGCAGTTATTCTTGGGGTGATGAGCAGTTCTTC	CASSYSWGDEQFF
few	TRBV7-2	TRBD2	TRBJ2-1	TGTGCCAGCAGCTTATATAGCGGGAACAATGAGCAGTTCTTC	CASSLYSGNNEQFF
NA	TRBV20-1	NA	TRBJ2-5	TGCAGTGCTAGTTTTCTTGAGACCCAGTACTTC	CSASFLETQYF
few	TRBV6-6	NA	TRBJ1-6	TGTGCCAGCAGACGACTGGACGGTTCACCCCTCCACTTT	CASRRLDGSPLHF
few	TRBV10-3	NA	TRBJ1-1	TGTGCCATCCGTCTGAGTGGCAGGGGGAACACTGAAGCTTTCTTT	CAIRLSGRGNTEAFF
few	TRBV20-1	NA	TRBJ2-3	TGCAGTGCTAGAGATGTCGCGGGGGCCAATACGCAGTATTTT	CSARDVAGANTQYF
NA	TRBV28	NA	TRBJ1-5	TGTGCCAGCACAACTGCCCGGGACTTCCCGCCCCAGCATTTT	CASTTARDFPPQHF
NA	TRBV20-1	NA	TRBJ2-1	TGCAGTGCTAGTCTGGGGACTGAGCAGTTCTTC	CSASLGTEQFF
NA	TRBV5-1	NA	TRBJ2-3	TGCGCCAGCAGCTTGGAGGCGGTAACTAGCACAGATACGCAGTATTTT	CASSLEAVTSTDTQYF